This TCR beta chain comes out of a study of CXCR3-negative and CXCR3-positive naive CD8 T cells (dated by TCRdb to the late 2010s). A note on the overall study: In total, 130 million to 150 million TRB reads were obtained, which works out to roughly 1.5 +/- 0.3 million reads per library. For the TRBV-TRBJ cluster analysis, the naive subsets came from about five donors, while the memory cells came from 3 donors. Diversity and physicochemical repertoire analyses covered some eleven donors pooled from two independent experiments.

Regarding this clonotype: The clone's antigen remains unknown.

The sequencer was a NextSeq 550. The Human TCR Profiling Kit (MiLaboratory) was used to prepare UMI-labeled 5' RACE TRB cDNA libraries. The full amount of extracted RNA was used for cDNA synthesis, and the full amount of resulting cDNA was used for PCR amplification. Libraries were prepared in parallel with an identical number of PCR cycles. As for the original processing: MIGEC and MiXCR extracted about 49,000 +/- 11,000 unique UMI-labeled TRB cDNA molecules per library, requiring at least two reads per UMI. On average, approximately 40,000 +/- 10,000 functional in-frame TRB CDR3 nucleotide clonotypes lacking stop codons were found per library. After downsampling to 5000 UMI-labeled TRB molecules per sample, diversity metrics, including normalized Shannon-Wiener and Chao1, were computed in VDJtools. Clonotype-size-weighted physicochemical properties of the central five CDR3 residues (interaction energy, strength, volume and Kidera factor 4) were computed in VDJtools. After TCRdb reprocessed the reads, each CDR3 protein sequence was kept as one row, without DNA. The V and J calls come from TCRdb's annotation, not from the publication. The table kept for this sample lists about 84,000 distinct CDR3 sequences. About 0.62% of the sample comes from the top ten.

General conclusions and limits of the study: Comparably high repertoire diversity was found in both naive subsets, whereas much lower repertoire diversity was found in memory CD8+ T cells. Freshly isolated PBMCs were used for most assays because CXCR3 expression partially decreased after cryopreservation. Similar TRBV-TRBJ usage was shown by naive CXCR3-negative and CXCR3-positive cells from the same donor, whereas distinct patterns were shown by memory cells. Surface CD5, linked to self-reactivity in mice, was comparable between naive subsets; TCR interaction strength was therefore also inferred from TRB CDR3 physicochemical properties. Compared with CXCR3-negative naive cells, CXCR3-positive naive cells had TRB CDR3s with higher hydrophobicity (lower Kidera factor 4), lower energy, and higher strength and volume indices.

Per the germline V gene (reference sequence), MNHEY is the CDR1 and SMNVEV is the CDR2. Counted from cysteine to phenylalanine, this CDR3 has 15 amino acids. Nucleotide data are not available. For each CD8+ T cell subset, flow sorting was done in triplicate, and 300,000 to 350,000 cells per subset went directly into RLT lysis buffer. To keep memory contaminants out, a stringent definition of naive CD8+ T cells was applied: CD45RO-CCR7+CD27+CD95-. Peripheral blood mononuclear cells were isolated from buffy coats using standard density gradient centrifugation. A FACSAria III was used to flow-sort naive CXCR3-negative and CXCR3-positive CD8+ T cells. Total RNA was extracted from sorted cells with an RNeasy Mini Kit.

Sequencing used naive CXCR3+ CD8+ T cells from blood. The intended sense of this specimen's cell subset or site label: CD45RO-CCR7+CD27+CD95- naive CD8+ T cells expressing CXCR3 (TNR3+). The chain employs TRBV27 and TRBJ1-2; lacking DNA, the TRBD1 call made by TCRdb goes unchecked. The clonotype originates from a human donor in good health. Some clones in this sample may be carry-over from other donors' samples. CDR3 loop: CASSLTSTGGYGYTF.